The source of this T cell receptor beta chain is a study of human T cells and chemical hapten exposure. Study in general: Researchers reported sensitizing a 2 cm by 2 cm upper inner arm skin site with 2% DPC. Alopecia universalis, totalis or areata was present in patients who were mostly female.

Time point in this sample: patch test 1, 2 weeks after DPC sensitization. Treatment here: therapeutic diphenylcyclopropenone sensitization with weekly scalp DPC. To note about this clonotype: Its matching antigen is unknown.

There are 13 residues in the CDR3. The germline V gene has CDR1 SGHAT and CDR2 FQNNGV. V lost 3 bases to trimming and J lost 2 bases, with 7 bases between them. Study-wide points: Sensitizing with DPC caused no change in TCRs above 1 in 1000 frequency.

TCRdb independently ran MiXCR on the RACE reads; one entry per CDR3 protein. This sample has roughly 180,000 distinct CDR3 sequences; 20% to 25% occur once, and the top ten carry about 7%. The sequenced sample was whole blood, obtained in connection with sensitization to the hapten diphenylcyclopropenone (DPC). The chain links TRBV11-2 to TRBJ1-1; D is uncertain. The origin of this receptor is a woman aged 45-59 years with alopecia areata. Some clones in this sample may be carry-over from other donors' samples. CDR3 in DNA: TGTGCCAGCAGCTTTAAGTCTAACACTGAAGCTTTCTTT. Translated: CASSFKSNTEAFF.